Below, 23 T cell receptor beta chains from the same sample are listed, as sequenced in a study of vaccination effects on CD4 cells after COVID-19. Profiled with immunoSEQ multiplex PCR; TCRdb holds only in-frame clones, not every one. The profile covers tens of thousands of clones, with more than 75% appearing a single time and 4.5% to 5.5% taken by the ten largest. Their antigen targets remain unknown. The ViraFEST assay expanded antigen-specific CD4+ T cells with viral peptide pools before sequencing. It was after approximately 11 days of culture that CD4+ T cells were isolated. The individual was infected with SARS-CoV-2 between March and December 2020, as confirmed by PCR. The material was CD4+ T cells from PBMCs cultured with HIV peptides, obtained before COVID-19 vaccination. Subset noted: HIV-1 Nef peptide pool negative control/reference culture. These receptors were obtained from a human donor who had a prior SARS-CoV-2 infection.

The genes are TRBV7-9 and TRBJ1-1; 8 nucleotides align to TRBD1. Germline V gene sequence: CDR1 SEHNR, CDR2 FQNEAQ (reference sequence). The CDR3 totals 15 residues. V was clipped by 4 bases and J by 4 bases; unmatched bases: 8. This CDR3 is CASSSNTGGVTEAFF. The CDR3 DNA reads TGTGCCAGCAGCTCCAATACAGGGGGGGTCACTGAAGCTTTCTTT.

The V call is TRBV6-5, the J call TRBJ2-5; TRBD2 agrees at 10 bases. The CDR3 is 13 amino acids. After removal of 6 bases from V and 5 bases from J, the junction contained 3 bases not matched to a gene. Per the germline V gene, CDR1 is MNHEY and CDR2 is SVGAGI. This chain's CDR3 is CASRLAGVETQYF. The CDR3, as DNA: TGTGCCAGCAGGCTAGCGGGAGTCGAGACCCAGTACTTC.

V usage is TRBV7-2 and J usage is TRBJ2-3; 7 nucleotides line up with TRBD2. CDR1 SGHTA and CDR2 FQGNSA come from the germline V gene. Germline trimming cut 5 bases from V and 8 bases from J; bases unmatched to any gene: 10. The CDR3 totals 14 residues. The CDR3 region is CASSSRDYQSTQYF. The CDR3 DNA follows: TGTGCCAGCAGCAGCAGGGACTACCAAAGTACGCAGTATTTT.

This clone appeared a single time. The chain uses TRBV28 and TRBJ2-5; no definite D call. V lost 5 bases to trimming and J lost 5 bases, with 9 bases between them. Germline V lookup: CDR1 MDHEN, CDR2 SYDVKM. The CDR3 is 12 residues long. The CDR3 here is CASSAPMETQYF. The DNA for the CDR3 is TGTGCCAGCAGTGCCCCCATGGAGACCCAGTACTTC.

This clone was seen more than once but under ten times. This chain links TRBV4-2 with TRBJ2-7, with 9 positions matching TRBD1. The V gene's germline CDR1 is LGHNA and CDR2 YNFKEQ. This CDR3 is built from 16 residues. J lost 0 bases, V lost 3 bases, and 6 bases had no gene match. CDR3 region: CASSQLTGGGSYEQYF. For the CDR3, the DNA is TGTGCCAGCAGCCAGCTAACAGGGGGCGGCTCCTACGAGCAGTACTTC.

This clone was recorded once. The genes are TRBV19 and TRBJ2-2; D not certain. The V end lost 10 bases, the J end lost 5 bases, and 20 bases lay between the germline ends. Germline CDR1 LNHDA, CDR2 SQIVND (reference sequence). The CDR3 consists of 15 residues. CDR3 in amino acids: CATSARALETGELFF. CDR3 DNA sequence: TGTGCCACCTCCGCCCGCGCCCTCGAAACCGGGGAGCTGTTTTTT. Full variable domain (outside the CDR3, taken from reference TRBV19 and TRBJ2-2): DGGITQSPKYLFRKEGQNVTLSCEQNLNHDAMYWYRQDPGQGLRLIYYSQIVNDFQKGDIAEGYSVSREKKESFPLTVTSAQKNPTAFYLCATSARALETGELFFGEGSRLTVL.

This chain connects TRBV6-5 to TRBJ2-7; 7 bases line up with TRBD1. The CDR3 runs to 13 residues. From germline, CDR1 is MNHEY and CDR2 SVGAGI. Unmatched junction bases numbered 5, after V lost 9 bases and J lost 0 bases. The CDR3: CASHRGHSYEQYF. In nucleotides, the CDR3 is TGTGCCAGTCACAGGGGTCACTCCTACGAGCAGTACTTC.

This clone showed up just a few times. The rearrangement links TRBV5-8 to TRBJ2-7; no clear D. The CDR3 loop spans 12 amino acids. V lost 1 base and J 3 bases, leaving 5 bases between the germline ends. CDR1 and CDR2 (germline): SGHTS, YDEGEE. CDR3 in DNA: TGTGCCAGCAGCTTGTGGGGCTACGAGCAGTACTTC. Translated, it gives CASSLWGYEQYF.

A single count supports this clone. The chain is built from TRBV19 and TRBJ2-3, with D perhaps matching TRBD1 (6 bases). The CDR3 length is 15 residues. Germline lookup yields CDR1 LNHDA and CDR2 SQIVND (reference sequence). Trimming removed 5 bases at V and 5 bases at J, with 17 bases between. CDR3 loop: CASSSDSPFRDTQYF. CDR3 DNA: TGTGCCAGTAGTTCGGACAGCCCCTTTAGAGATACGCAGTATTTT.

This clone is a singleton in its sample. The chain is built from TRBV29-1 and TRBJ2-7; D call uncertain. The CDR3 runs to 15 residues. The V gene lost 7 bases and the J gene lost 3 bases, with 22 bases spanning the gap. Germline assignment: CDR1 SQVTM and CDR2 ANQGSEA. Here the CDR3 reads CSALSDTAFFYEQYF. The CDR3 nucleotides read TGCAGCGCGCTTTCCGACACCGCCTTTTTCTACGAGCAGTACTTC.

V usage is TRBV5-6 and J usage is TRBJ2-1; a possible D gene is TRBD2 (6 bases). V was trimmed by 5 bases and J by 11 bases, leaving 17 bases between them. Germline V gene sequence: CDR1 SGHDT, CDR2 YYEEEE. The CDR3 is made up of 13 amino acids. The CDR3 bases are TGTGCCAGCAGGATGGAGGGAGCGGACCAGCAGTTCTTC. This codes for CASRMEGADQQFF.

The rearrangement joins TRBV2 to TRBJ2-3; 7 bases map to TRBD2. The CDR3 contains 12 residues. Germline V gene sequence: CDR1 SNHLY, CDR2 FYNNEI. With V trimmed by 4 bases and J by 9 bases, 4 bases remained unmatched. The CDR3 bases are TGTGCCAGCAGTGTAGAACTAGCGACGCAGTATTTT. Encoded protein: CASSVELATQYF.

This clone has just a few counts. The chain's CDR3 is CASSQGPLAGRDAYNEQFF. CDR3 coding DNA: TGCGCCAGCAGCCAAGGCCCCTTAGCCGGGAGAGACGCCTACAATGAGCAGTTCTTC. The chain is built from TRBV4-1 and TRBJ2-1; D is possibly TRBD2 (6 bases). The CDR3 loop spans 19 amino acids. The V end lost 1 base, the J end lost 2 bases, and 21 bases lay between the germline ends. Per the germline V gene, CDR1 is MGHRA and CDR2 is YSYEKL.

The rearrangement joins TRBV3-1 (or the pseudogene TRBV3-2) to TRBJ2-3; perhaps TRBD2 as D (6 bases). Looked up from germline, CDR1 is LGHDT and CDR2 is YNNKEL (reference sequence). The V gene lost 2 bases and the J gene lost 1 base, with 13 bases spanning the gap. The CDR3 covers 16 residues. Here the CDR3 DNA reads TGTGCCAGCAGCCAATGGGGGACGGGAGGCACAGATACGCAGTATTTT. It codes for CASSQWGTGGTDTQYF.

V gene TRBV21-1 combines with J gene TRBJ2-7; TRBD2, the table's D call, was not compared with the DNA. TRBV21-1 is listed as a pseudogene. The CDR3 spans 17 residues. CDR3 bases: TGTGCCAGCAGCGAAGAACAACTAGCGGGCGACGACTACGAGCAGTACTTC. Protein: CASSEEQLAGDDYEQYF.

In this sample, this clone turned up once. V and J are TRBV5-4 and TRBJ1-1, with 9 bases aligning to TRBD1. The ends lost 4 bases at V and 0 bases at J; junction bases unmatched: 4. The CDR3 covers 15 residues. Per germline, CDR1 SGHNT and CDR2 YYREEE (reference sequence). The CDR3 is CASSGNRGLNTEAFF. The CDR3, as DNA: TGTGCCAGCAGCGGGAACAGGGGGCTGAACACTGAAGCTTTCTTT.

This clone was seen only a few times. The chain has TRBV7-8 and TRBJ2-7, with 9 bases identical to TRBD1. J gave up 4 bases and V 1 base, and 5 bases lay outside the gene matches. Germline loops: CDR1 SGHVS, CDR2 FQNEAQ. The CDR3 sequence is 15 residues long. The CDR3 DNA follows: TGTGCCAGCAGCTTAGAGGGGGGACAGGGTTACGAGCAGTACTTC. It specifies CASSLEGGQGYEQYF.

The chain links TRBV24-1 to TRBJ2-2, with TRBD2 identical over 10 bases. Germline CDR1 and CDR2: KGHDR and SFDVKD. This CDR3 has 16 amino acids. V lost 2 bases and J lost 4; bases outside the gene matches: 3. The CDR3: CATSDYSGRLTGELFF. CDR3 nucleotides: TGTGCCACCAGTGATTATAGCGGGAGGCTCACCGGGGAGCTGTTTTTT.

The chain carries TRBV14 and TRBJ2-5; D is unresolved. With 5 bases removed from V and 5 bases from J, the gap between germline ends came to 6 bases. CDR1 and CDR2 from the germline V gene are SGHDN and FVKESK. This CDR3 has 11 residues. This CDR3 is CASSSAETQYF. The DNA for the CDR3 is TGTGCCAGCAGCAGTGCGGAGACCCAGTACTTC.

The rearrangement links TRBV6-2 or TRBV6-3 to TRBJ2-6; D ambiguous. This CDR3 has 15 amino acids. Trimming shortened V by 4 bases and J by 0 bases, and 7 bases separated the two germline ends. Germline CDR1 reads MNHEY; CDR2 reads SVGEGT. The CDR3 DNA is TGTGCCAGCAGTTTAACAGCCTCTGGGGCCAACGTCCTGACTTTC. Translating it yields CASSLTASGANVLTF.

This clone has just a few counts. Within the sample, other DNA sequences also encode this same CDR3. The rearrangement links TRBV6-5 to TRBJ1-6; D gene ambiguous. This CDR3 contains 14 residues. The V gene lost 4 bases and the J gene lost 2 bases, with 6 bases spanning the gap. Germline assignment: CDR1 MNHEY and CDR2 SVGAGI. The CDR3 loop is CASSSGPYNSPLHF. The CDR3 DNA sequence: TGTGCCAGCAGTTCTGGACCCTATAATTCACCCCTCCACTTT.

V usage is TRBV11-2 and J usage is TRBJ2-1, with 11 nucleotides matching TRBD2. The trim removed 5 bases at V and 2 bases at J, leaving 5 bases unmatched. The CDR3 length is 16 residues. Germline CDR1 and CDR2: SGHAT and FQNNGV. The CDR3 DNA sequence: TGTGCCAGCAGCCCTCTTAGCGGGAGGGCCTACAATGAGCAGTTCTTC. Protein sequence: CASSPLSGRAYNEQFF.

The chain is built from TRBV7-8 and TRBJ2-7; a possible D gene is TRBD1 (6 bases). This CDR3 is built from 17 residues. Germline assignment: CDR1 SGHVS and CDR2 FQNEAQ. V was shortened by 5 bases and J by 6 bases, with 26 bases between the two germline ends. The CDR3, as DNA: TGTGCCAGCAGCCGGGACACCTACGAGAGGCTACGTGGCGAGCAGTACTTC. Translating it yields CASSRDTYERLRGEQYF.